A single sample is the source of the 24 T cell receptor beta chains below, sequenced in a study of tumour-infiltrating T cells in Burkitt lymphoma. Sequencing was performed with immunoSEQ multiplex PCR; in TCRdb, only in-frame clones are kept and a portion is missing. This table has 2,500 to 3,500 clones, 12% to 15% appearing once. Sequenced: tumor tissue. The receptors shown here come from a human donor with Burkitt lymphoma.

This clone came up a few times. At one of its ends the junction is not consistent with the germline gene, which may arise from a read error. The V call is TRBV5-1, the J call TRBJ2-1, with no clear D. CDR1 and CDR2 from the germline V gene are SGHRS and YFSETQ. The CDR3 has 11 amino acids. Written as DNA, the CDR3 is TGCGTCAGCAGCTTAAACAATGAGCAGTTCTTC. It is translated as CVSSLNNEQFF.

This clone was observed a handful of times. V gene TRBV5-4 combines with J gene TRBJ1-1; a possible D gene is TRBD1 (5 bases). CDR3 length: 13 residues. Trimming removed 6 bases from V and 4 bases from J, with 13 bases in between. Germline V gene sequence: CDR1 SGHNT, CDR2 YYREEE (reference sequence). The CDR3 DNA reads as TGTGCCAGCACCCCAGGGATTACCACTGAAGCTTTCTTT. It codes for CASTPGITTEAFF.

The gene calls are TRBV10-3 and TRBJ2-1, with 7 bases matching TRBD1. Germline CDR1 reads ENHRY; CDR2 reads SYGVKD. The junction had 1 base not matched to a gene; V was cut back by 2 bases and J by 0 bases. The CDR3 covers 15 residues. CDR3 region: CAISEDRASYNEQFF. The DNA of the CDR3 is TGTGCCATCAGTGAGGACAGGGCCTCCTACAATGAGCAGTTCTTC.

The CDR3 loop is CATSRPVGAEQFF. The CDR3 nucleotides are TGTGCCACCAGCAGACCGGTGGGGGCTGAGCAGTTCTTC. The chain has TRBV15 and TRBJ2-1; possible D gene TRBD1, 6 bases. This CDR3 is 13 amino acids long. From germline, CDR1 is LNHNV and CDR2 YYDKDF (reference sequence). Trimming left V 2 bases short and J 9 bases short, with 11 bases between.

This clone was recorded a few times. The chain recombines TRBV9 with TRBJ2-5, with 8 bases lining up with TRBD2. Germline CDR1 reads SGDLS; CDR2 reads YYNGEE. This CDR3 comprises 16 residues. With 4 bases clipped from V and 2 bases from J, the junction kept 10 bases outside the gene matches. CDR3 sequence (DNA): TGTGCCAGCAGCCGGATGGCGGGAGGAAGACAAGAGACCCAGTACTTC. Translation gives CASSRMAGGRQETQYF.

This clone was seen only a few times. The rearrangement links TRBV9 to TRBJ2-1; D not resolved. Trimming stripped 4 bases from V and 8 bases from J, with 13 bases between. Germline CDR1 and CDR2: SGDLS and YYNGEE. The CDR3 extends over 13 amino acids. In DNA form, the CDR3 reads TGTGCCAGCAGCTTCCCCGGCTCTGATGAGCAGTTCTTC. This sequence encodes CASSFPGSDEQFF.

The chain recombines TRBV7-2 with TRBJ2-3; the D is unclear. The CDR3 totals 15 residues. CDR1 SGHTA and CDR2 FQGNSA come from the germline V gene. Trimming took off 1 base at V and 7 bases at J, with 15 bases between the two ends. The CDR3 nucleotides are TGTGCCAGCAGCTTAGACTCTTTGGCTTCAAATACGCAGTATTTT. It encodes CASSLDSLASNTQYF.

This clone was observed a handful of times. The chain links TRBV9 to TRBJ2-3; 9 nucleotides line up with TRBD2. V shed 0 bases and J 10 bases; nucleotides not matched to a gene: 18. The CDR3 runs to 18 residues. CDR1 SGDLS and CDR2 YYNGEE come from the germline V gene. This CDR3 reads CASSVATGGIAGDKSQYF. The DNA of the CDR3 is TGTGCCAGCAGCGTAGCGACGGGGGGAATAGCGGGAGATAAGTCGCAGTATTTT.

The chain recombines TRBV27 with TRBJ2-3; 8 bases agree with TRBD1. Trimming cost V 3 bases and J 1 base; bases outside gene matches: 3. This CDR3 is built from 15 residues. Per the germline V gene, CDR1 is MNHEY and CDR2 is SMNVEV (reference sequence). CDR3 nucleotide sequence: TGTGCCAGCAGTTTGGACAGGGCGTGCACAGATACGCAGTATTTT. Translation: CASSLDRACTDTQYF.

This clone turned up a few times. The chain recombines TRBV10-1 with TRBJ2-7, with TRBD2 identical over 8 bases. The germline V gene encodes CDR1 WNHNN and CDR2 SYGVQD (reference sequence). Trimming took 0 bases from V and 3 from J; bases not matched to a gene: 13. The CDR3 has 18 amino acids. The CDR3 reads CASSESGGGRTSSYEQYF. The CDR3 DNA reads as TGCGCCAGCAGTGAGTCGGGGGGGGGTCGGACTAGCAGCTACGAGCAGTACTTC.

The table lists this clone with a few counts. The gene calls are TRBV7-2 and TRBJ2-3; 11 bases agree with TRBD2. V trimming: 5 bases; J trimming: 3 bases; junction bases outside the gene matches: 4. The CDR3 runs 15 residues. Germline V gene sequence: CDR1 SGHTA, CDR2 FQGNSA. This CDR3 is CASSSSGRATDTQYF. DNA of the CDR3: TGTGCCAGCAGCAGTAGCGGGAGGGCGACAGATACGCAGTATTTT.

This sequence joins TRBV5-4 and TRBJ1-2, with 11 bases matching TRBD1. Germline assignment: CDR1 SGHNT and CDR2 YYREEE (reference sequence). After removal of 4 bases from V and 0 bases from J, the junction contained 2 bases not matched to a gene. The CDR3 sequence is 15 residues long. CDR3 protein: CASSGQGATNYGYTF. In DNA form, the CDR3 reads TGTGCCAGCAGCGGACAGGGGGCGACTAACTATGGCTACACCTTC.

The rearrangement uses TRBV6-5 and TRBJ2-7; perhaps TRBD1 as D (6 bases). The germline V and J ends were trimmed by 5 bases and 2 bases, with 13 bases remaining between them. CDR3 length: 14 amino acids. CDR1 is MNHEY and CDR2 is SVGAGI in the germline V gene. CDR3 region: CASSLRGLAYEQYF. The DNA of the CDR3 is TGTGCCAGCAGTCTCAGGGGTTTAGCCTACGAGCAGTACTTC.

This clone came up a few times. CDR3 amino acids: CASSLESGQGRETQYF. The CDR3 bases are TGTGCCAGCAGCTTGGAGTCGGGACAGGGACGAGAGACCCAGTACTTC. V usage is TRBV5-5 and J usage is TRBJ2-5; 9 bases are a match to TRBD1. This CDR3 region has 16 residues. The germline CDR1 and CDR2 sequences are SGHKS and YYEKEE (reference sequence). V gave up 0 bases and J gave up 4 bases; unmatched junction bases: 7.

V is TRBV11-2 and J is TRBJ2-3; D is undetermined. Germline CDR1 and CDR2: SGHAT and FQNNGV. Trimming shortened V by 3 bases and J by 0 bases, and 7 bases separated the two germline ends. The CDR3 totals 14 residues. CDR3 bases: TGTGCCAGCAGCTTGGCCCTTAGCACAGATACGCAGTATTTT. Residues: CASSLALSTDTQYF.

The sample holds a few counts of this clone. The rearrangement joins TRBV27 to TRBJ2-5; the D gene is possibly TRBD2 (5 bases). The germline V and J ends were trimmed by 7 bases and 5 bases, with 17 bases remaining between them. Germline-derived CDR1 and CDR2 are MNHEY and SMNVEV (reference sequence). There are 14 residues in the CDR3. The CDR3 region has the DNA TGTGCCAGCAAGTATGACCGGGGTTGGGAGACCCAGTACTTC. Amino acid sequence: CASKYDRGWETQYF.

The rearrangement joins TRBV28 to TRBJ1-4; D uncertain. The CDR3 is made up of 16 amino acids. Looked up from germline, CDR1 is MDHEN and CDR2 is SYDVKM. V dropped 2 bases and J dropped 2 bases, with 12 bases sitting between them. The CDR3 loop reads CASSLAGVGTNEKLFF. In nucleotides, the CDR3 is TGTGCCAGCAGTTTAGCTGGGGTGGGCACTAATGAAAAACTGTTTTTT. The variable domain in full, completed from reference TRBV28 and TRBJ1-4, reads DVKVTQSSRYLVKRTGEKVFLECVQDMDHENMFWYRQDPGLGLRLIYFSYDVKMKEKGDIPEGYSVSREKKERFSLILESASTNQTSMYLCASSLAGVGTNEKLFFGSGTQLSVL.

V is TRBV29-1 and J is TRBJ2-5, with no clear D. The V end lost 7 bases, the J end lost 5 bases, and 2 bases lay between the germline ends. This CDR3 comprises 8 residues. Germline V gene lookup returns CDR1 SQVTM and CDR2 ANQGSEA. CDR3 amino acids: CSDETQYF. The CDR3 DNA reads TGCAGCGATGAGACCCAGTACTTC. The variable domain in full, completed from reference TRBV29-1 and TRBJ2-5, reads SAVISQKPSRDICQRGTSLTIQCQVDSQVTMMFWYRQQPGQSLTLIATANQGSEATYESGFVIDKFPISRPNLTFSTLTVSNMSPEDSSIYLCSDETQYFGPGTRLLVL.

V usage is TRBV4-3 and J usage is TRBJ1-2; unclear D gene. The CDR3 extends over 17 amino acids. Germline V gene lookup returns CDR1 LGHNA and CDR2 YSLEER. Trimming removed 0 bases at V and 5 bases at J, with 19 bases between. CDR3 loop: CASSQDSTLSYSYGYTF. For the CDR3, the DNA is TGCGCCAGCAGCCAAGATAGCACTCTTTCCTATTCTTATGGCTACACCTTC.

This clone came up a few times. This chain links TRBV4-2 with TRBJ1-5, with no clear D. V was pared by 1 base and J by 0 bases, with 10 bases between. This CDR3 contains 16 residues. Germline loops: CDR1 LGHNA, CDR2 YNFKEQ. CDR3 nucleotide sequence: TGTGCCAGCAGCCAAGTCGGCGCCTTTAGCAATCAGCCCCAGCATTTT. It is translated as CASSQVGAFSNQPQHF.

Only a few counts were recorded for this clone. The rearrangement joins TRBV30 to TRBJ1-1, with D tentatively TRBD1 (5 bases). V was clipped by 0 bases and J by 0 bases, with 14 bases between them. The CDR3 is made up of 16 amino acids. CDR1 GTSNPN and CDR2 SVGIG come from the germline V gene (reference sequence). The CDR3 loop is CAWSVDSWKMNTEAFF. CDR3 DNA sequence: TGTGCCTGGAGTGTAGACAGTTGGAAGATGAACACTGAAGCTTTCTTT.

The chain employs TRBV21-1 and TRBJ2-7; the table names TRBD1, a call not compared with the DNA. TRBV21-1 is a pseudogene segment. This CDR3 region has 15 residues. CDR3 residues: CASYPGQGASYEQYF. The CDR3 nucleotides are TGTGCCAGTTACCCGGGACAGGGGGCAAGCTACGAGCAGTACTTC.

The genes are TRBV7-9 and TRBJ2-7; D is uncertain. The germline V and J ends were trimmed by 1 base and 2 bases, with 12 bases remaining between them. The germline CDR1 and CDR2 sequences are SEHNR and FQNEAQ (reference sequence). The CDR3 runs to 15 residues. The CDR3 DNA reads TGTGCCAGCAGCTTAGTTTACGGAGCCACCTACGAGCAGTACTTC. This gives the protein CASSLVYGATYEQYF. The full variable domain, rest sourced from reference TRBV7-9 and TRBJ2-7, is DTGVSQNPRHKITKRGQNVTFRCDPISEHNRLYWYRQTLGQGPEFLTYFQNEAQLEKSRLLSDRFSAERPKGSFSTLEIQRTEQGDSAMYLCASSLVYGATYEQYFGPGTRLTVT.

Only a few counts were recorded for this clone. V usage is TRBV10-3 and J usage is TRBJ2-5; D gene uncertain. This CDR3 region has 11 residues. Trimming left V 3 bases short and J 5 bases short, with 4 bases between. Germline-derived CDR1 and CDR2 are ENHRY and SYGVKD. The CDR3 loop is CAISDRETQYF. CDR3 bases: TGTGCCATCAGTGACAGGGAGACCCAGTACTTC.